Described below is a single T cell receptor beta chain sequence and its context. Its antigen is not identified. Generated by immunoSEQ multiplex PCR, the TCRdb table keeps only in-frame clones and is missing some. The sample yields around 94,000 clones, just under 95% seen once. These data come from a study of cytomegalovirus exposure and HLA in healthy donors. CDR1 SGHAT and CDR2 FQNNGV come from the germline V gene. CDR3 size: 15 residues. J was trimmed by 5 bases and V by 6 bases; bases with no gene match: 9. Findings and limits, study-wide: The authors listed around 150 TCR beta chains as cytomegalovirus-associated. The tendency of first-cohort TCR clusters to co-occur in the 120 validation repertoires was the finding of a later analysis.

Separation from the 666-subject first cohort characterized the roughly 120-subject validation cohort, to which the donors belonged. The receptor was isolated from a woman aged 18 to 35 in good health and CMV-seronegative. Material for sequencing was PBMCs. The gene calls are TRBV11-2 and TRBJ1-4, with 7 bases identical to TRBD1. The CDR3 DNA reads as TGTGCCAGCAGTCGCGGACAGGCAGTCAATGAAAAACTGTTTTTT. Translating it yields CASSRGQAVNEKLFF.